These 15 T cell receptor beta chains came from one sample sequenced in a study of blood T cell repertoires in COVID-19. Profiling relied on immunoSEQ multiplex PCR, and the TCRdb table lists in-frame clones only, not all of them. The sample has roughly 180,000 clones, around 80% seen once. The sample comprised PBMCs or T cells enriched from blood (not recorded which). Every receptor here comes from a woman aged 45-65 years in a cohort exposed to, infected with or recovered from COVID-19 (not recorded which).

This chain joins TRBV4-1 and TRBJ2-3; 13 bases match TRBD2. The CDR3 loop spans 15 amino acids. Germline CDR1 reads MGHRA; CDR2 reads YSYEKL. Trimming took 4 bases from V and 9 from J; bases not matched to a gene: 7. CDR3: CASSPWTSGSRTQYF. CDR3 sequence (DNA): TGCGCCAGCAGCCCGTGGACTAGCGGGAGTAGGACGCAGTATTTT.

The genes are TRBV7-3 and TRBJ1-1; 7 positions agree with TRBD1. V lost 5 bases and J lost 5; bases outside the gene matches: 8. The CDR3 runs 14 residues. The germline V gene encodes CDR1 SGHTA and CDR2 FQGTGA. The CDR3 nucleotides are TGTGCCAGCAGCCTCCAGGGGGGTTTGACTGAAGCTTTCTTT. Translated, it gives CASSLQGGLTEAFF.

The genes are TRBV28 and TRBJ1-2; D call uncertain. Per the germline V gene, CDR1 is MDHEN and CDR2 is SYDVKM. The length of the CDR3 is 12 residues. Trimming pared 8 bases from V and 1 base from J, leaving 8 bases between. The CDR3 region is CASSRVNYGYTF. The CDR3 coding sequence is TGTGCCAGCTCTCGGGTTAACTATGGCTACACCTTC.

The V and J genes are TRBV5-4 and TRBJ1-5, with D uncertain. CDR3 length: 14 residues. V was shortened by 3 bases and J by 1 base, with 8 bases between the two germline ends. Germline V lookup: CDR1 SGHNT, CDR2 YYREEE (reference sequence). CDR3 loop: CASSSGLSNQPQHF. The CDR3 DNA is TGTGCCAGCAGCTCAGGACTCAGCAATCAGCCCCAGCATTTT.

The V call is TRBV10-1, the J call TRBJ1-6, with D tentatively TRBD1 (5 bases). CDR3 size: 16 residues. CDR1 WNHNN and CDR2 SYGVQD come from the germline V gene (reference sequence). DNA for the CDR3: TGCTCCCAACGGGGGGGGTTAGACTTCTATAATTCACCCCTCCACTTT. This gives the protein CSQRGGLDFYNSPLHF.

The chain carries TRBV16 and TRBJ1-2; D is possibly TRBD1 (6 bases). Germline assignment: CDR1 KGHSY and CDR2 FQNENV. Trimming cost V 2 bases and J 5 bases, with 18 bases left between them. CDR3 length equals 16 residues. CDR3 amino acids: CASSQESPGHLYGYTF. CDR3 nucleotides: TGTGCCAGCAGCCAAGAATCCCCGGGACACCTTTATGGCTACACCTTC.

The chain carries TRBV3-1 (or the pseudogene TRBV3-2) and TRBJ2-5, with TRBD1 matching over 7 bases. The CDR3 runs 15 residues. Germline CDR1 and CDR2: LGHDT and YNNKEL (reference sequence). V was clipped by 4 bases and J by 1 base; unmatched bases: 6. The CDR3 coding sequence is TGTGCCAGCAGCCGAATAGACAGGGTCCAAGAGACCCAGTACTTC. Protein product: CASSRIDRVQETQYF.

The chain employs TRBV6-6 and TRBJ2-6; D not resolved. CDR3 length equals 16 residues. Germline assignment: CDR1 MNHNY and CDR2 SVGAGI (reference sequence). V dropped 4 bases and J dropped 0 bases, with 10 bases sitting between them. The CDR3 here is CASSSAVSSGANVLTF. As DNA, the CDR3 is TGTGCCAGCAGTTCCGCCGTGAGCTCTGGGGCCAACGTCCTGACTTTC.

This clone was counted a single time. The rearrangement joins TRBV3-1 (or the pseudogene TRBV3-2) to TRBJ1-5; D unresolved. Deletions cut 0 bases from V and 2 bases from J, with 11 bases between. Germline lookup yields CDR1 LGHDT and CDR2 YNNKEL (reference sequence). The CDR3 runs 16 residues. As DNA, the CDR3 is TGTGCCAGCAGCCAAGATCTCAACAGCCGCAATCAGCCCCAGCATTTT. Protein sequence: CASSQDLNSRNQPQHF.

This rearrangement joins TRBV7-2 to TRBJ2-3; no definite D call. CDR3 length equals 15 residues. Germline values: CDR1 SGHTA, CDR2 FQGNSA. Trimming removed 5 bases from V and 4 bases from J, with 16 bases in between. The CDR3: CASSTYGTYADTQYF. CDR3 DNA sequence: TGTGCCAGCAGCACTTACGGTACTTACGCAGATACGCAGTATTTT.

V and J are TRBV7-9 and TRBJ2-1; a possible D gene is TRBD1 (6 bases). The V gene lost 5 bases and the J gene lost 5 bases, with 19 bases spanning the gap. Germline V gives CDR1 SEHNR, CDR2 FQNEAQ (reference sequence). The CDR3 spans 16 residues. The CDR3 sequence: CASSLDFFKGDNEQFF. The CDR3, as DNA: TGTGCCAGCAGCCTGGACTTTTTCAAGGGGGACAATGAGCAGTTCTTC.

The sample holds one count of this clone. V is TRBV28 and J is TRBJ2-1; TRBD2 is a possible D gene (6 bases). Trimming took 6 bases from V and 8 from J, leaving 8 bases between them. CDR3 length: 11 residues. Germline V CDR1 and CDR2: MDHEN, SYDVKM. CDR3 DNA: TGTGCCAGCAGGGGGGACTATGAGCAGTTCTTC. Amino acid sequence: CASRGDYEQFF.

The chain uses TRBV6-5 and TRBJ1-1; 8 bases fit TRBD1. After removal of 5 bases from V and 5 bases from J, the junction contained 4 bases not matched to a gene. The germline V gene has CDR1 MNHEY and CDR2 SVGAGI. The CDR3 consists of 13 residues. CDR3 region: CASSQTGVTEAFF. The DNA of the CDR3 is TGTGCCAGCAGTCAGACAGGGGTAACTGAAGCTTTCTTT.

The V and J genes are TRBV3-1 (or the pseudogene TRBV3-2) and TRBJ2-5; 9 bases line up with TRBD1. Unmatched junction bases numbered 7, after V lost 0 bases and J lost 5 bases. This CDR3 has 16 amino acids. The germline V gene encodes CDR1 LGHDT and CDR2 YNNKEL (reference sequence). CDR3 sequence reads: CASSQDVGQGFETQYF. In nucleotides, the CDR3 is TGTGCCAGCAGCCAAGATGTAGGACAGGGGTTTGAGACCCAGTACTTC.

The J gene is TRBJ2-7, the V gene TRBV10-1, with D maybe TRBD1 (7 bases). The CDR3 runs to 14 residues. Trimming cost V 3 bases and J 2 bases, with 11 bases left between them. The V gene's germline CDR1 is WNHNN and CDR2 SYGVQD (reference sequence). The CDR3 DNA sequence: TGCGCCAGCAGTGATCAGGGGGGCCCCTACGAGCAGTACTTC. Its protein is CASSDQGGPYEQYF.